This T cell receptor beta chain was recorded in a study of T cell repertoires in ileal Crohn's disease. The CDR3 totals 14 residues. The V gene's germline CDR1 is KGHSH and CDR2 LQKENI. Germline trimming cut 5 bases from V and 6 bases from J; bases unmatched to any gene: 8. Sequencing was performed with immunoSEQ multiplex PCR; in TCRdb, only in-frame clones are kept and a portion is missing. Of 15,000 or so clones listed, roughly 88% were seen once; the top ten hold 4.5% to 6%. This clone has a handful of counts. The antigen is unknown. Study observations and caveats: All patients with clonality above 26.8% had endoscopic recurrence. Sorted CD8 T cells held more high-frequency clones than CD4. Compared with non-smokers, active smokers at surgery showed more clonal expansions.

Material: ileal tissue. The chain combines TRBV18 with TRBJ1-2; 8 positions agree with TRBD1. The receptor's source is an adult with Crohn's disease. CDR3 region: CASSATTGEDGYTF. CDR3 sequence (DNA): TGTGCCAGCTCAGCGACGACAGGGGAGGATGGCTACACCTTC.